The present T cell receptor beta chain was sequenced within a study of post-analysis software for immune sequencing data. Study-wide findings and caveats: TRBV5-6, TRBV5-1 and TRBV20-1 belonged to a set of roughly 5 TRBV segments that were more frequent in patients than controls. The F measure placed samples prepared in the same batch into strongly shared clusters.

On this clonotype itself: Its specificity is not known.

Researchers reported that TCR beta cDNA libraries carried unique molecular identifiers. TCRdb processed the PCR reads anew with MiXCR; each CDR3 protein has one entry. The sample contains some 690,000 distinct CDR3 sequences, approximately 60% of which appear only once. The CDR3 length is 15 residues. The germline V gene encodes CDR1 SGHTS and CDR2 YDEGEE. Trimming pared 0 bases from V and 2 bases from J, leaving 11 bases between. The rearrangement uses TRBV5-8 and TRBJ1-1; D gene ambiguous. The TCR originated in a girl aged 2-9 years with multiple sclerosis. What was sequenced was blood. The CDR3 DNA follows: TGTGCCAGCAGCTTGGCCGTGTGGGTCAACACTGAAGCTTTCTTT. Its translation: CASSLAVWVNTEAFF.